The 28 T cell receptor beta chains given below trace back to one sample, sequenced in a study of beta chain features in type 1 diabetes. Overall study findings and caveats: TCRB CDR3 length was moderately but significantly reduced in all four CD4+ subsets of Type 1 diabetes patients.

No antigen has been assigned to these receptors. All of the isolated RNA was reverse transcribed, so expressed TCRB transcripts were sequenced. Method: immunoSEQ multiplex PCR; TCRdb's copy keeps in-frame clones and lacks some. Of a few hundred thousand clones in the sample, 8% to 10% were seen once. The sequenced material came from central memory CD4+ T cells from blood. These receptors originate from a man in his thirties or forties with type 1 diabetes.

Only a few counts were recorded for this clone. The J gene is TRBJ1-2, the V gene TRBV14; 7 bases are shared with TRBD1. With V trimmed by 4 bases and J by 2 bases, 7 bases remained unmatched. This CDR3 is built from 15 residues. Germline-derived CDR1 and CDR2 are SGHDN and FVKESK. The CDR3 loop reads CASSLRTGWNYGYTF. The CDR3 coding sequence is TGTGCCAGCAGCCTCAGGACAGGATGGAACTATGGCTACACCTTC.

J is TRBJ2-7 and V is TRBV30, with TRBD2 matching 7 bases. The CDR3 is 15 residues long. From germline, CDR1 is GTSNPN and CDR2 SVGIG (reference sequence). CDR3 residues: CAREDLAGASYEQYF. The DNA of the CDR3 is TGTGCACGGGAGGACCTGGCGGGCGCCTCCTACGAGCAGTACTTC.

This clone came up many times. The chain has TRBV27 and TRBJ1-2, with D perhaps TRBD1 (6 bases). Germline CDR1 reads MNHEY; CDR2 reads SMNVEV (reference sequence). This CDR3 spans 17 amino acids. Deletions cut 8 bases from V and 8 bases from J, with 30 bases between. This CDR3 is CASLSSWGGQPKRGYTF. CDR3 DNA sequence: TGTGCCAGCCTCTCCAGTTGGGGGGGGCAACCCAAAAGGGGCTACACCTTC.

The CDR3 sequence: CASSLAEGTDTQYF. CDR3 in DNA: TGTGCCAGCAGCTTAGCGGAGGGCACAGATACGCAGTATTTT. The chain uses TRBV7-8 and TRBJ2-3; a weak D match, TRBD2 (5 bases). Trimming took off 0 bases at V and 1 base at J, with 5 bases between the two ends. CDR1 is SGHVS, CDR2 FQNEAQ, per germline. This CDR3 is 14 amino acids long.

V and J are TRBV19 and TRBJ2-6, with TRBD2 as a possible D gene (5 bases). The length of the CDR3 is 15 residues. Germline V gives CDR1 LNHDA, CDR2 SQIVND (reference sequence). Trimming took 10 bases from V and 0 from J, leaving 13 bases between them. This chain's CDR3 is CATLAPHSGANVLTF. The CDR3 bases are TGTGCCACCCTAGCCCCCCACTCTGGGGCCAACGTCCTGACTTTC. The whole variable domain, filled in from reference TRBV19 and TRBJ2-6, reads DGGITQSPKYLFRKEGQNVTLSCEQNLNHDAMYWYRQDPGQGLRLIYYSQIVNDFQKGDIAEGYSVSREKKESFPLTVTSAQKNPTAFYLCATLAPHSGANVLTFGAGSRLTVL.

This clone was picked up a small number of times. The chain has TRBV28 and TRBJ2-7; TRBD1 aligns across 10 bases. Germline V gives CDR1 MDHEN, CDR2 SYDVKM. The CDR3 covers 15 residues. Trimming at V came to 5 bases and at J to 4 bases, leaving 8 bases not matched to a gene. The CDR3 reads CASSPPGQGSYEQYF. CDR3 bases: TGTGCCAGCAGTCCCCCGGGACAGGGGTCATACGAGCAGTACTTC.

This chain's CDR3 is CASSGYVTYEQYF. The DNA for the CDR3 is TGCGCCAGCAGCGGGTATGTTACCTACGAGCAGTACTTC. This chain links TRBV5-1 with TRBJ2-7; D unclear. Germline V lookup: CDR1 SGHRS, CDR2 YFSETQ. Between the trimmed V and J ends, which lost 4 bases and 2 bases, there was a span of 10 bases. CDR3 size: 13 residues.

This clone was seen only a few times. Given a much more abundant clone one base away, this may be a read error. The chain employs TRBV5-8 and TRBJ2-3; D is unclear. The CDR3 runs to 13 residues. The germline V and J ends were trimmed by 5 bases and 0 bases, with 7 bases remaining between them. Per the germline V gene, CDR1 is SGHTS and CDR2 is YDEGEE. The CDR3 sequence: CASSIASTDTQYF. The CDR3 bases are TGTGCCAGCAGTATAGCTAGCACAGATACGCAGTATTTT.

The table lists this clone with a few counts. The gene calls are TRBV12-5 and TRBJ2-4; 14 bases line up with TRBD2. There are 19 residues in the CDR3. V lost 5 bases, J lost 6 bases, and 15 bases stayed unmatched. Germline V gene lookup returns CDR1 LGHNT and CDR2 FRNRAP. CDR3 nucleotide sequence: TGTGCTAGTGGTCCGGACACGAGAACCGGGACTAGCGGGAGAAACATTCAGTACTTC. This gives the protein CASGPDTRTGTSGRNIQYF.

The rearrangement joins TRBV5-1 to TRBJ2-2, with no clear D. The ends were cut back, 1 base at V and 4 bases at J, with 5 bases in the middle. Germline CDR1 reads SGHRS; CDR2 reads YFSETQ. The CDR3 totals 13 residues. The CDR3: CASSLTPTGELFF. In DNA form, the CDR3 reads TGCGCCAGCAGCTTGACGCCCACCGGGGAGCTGTTTTTT.

This clone has just a few counts. The chain carries TRBV6-5 and TRBJ1-5; D is ambiguous. This CDR3 is 13 amino acids long. V was cut by 4 bases and J by 5 bases, with 9 bases left in between. The germline gives CDR1 MNHEY, CDR2 SVGAGI. The CDR3 loop reads CASSSGAYQPQHF. CDR3 nucleotides: TGTGCCAGCAGTTCGGGAGCTTATCAGCCCCAGCATTTT.

This clone was counted at least ten times. At the DNA level, this CDR3 is encoded by other sequences in the same sample as well. The CDR3 here is CASSLRGRDEKLFF. In nucleotides, the CDR3 is TGTGCCAGCAGCTTAAGAGGGAGGGATGAAAAACTGTTTTTT. The chain recombines TRBV11-2 with TRBJ1-4; no clear D. The V end lost 2 bases, the J end lost 6 bases, and 10 bases lay between the germline ends. The CDR3 spans 14 residues. The germline gives CDR1 SGHAT, CDR2 FQNNGV.

The chain has TRBV5-4 and TRBJ1-3; D is undetermined. The length of the CDR3 is 14 residues. V was shortened by 4 bases and J by 0 bases, with 8 bases between the two germline ends. Germline-derived CDR1 and CDR2 are SGHNT and YYREEE (reference sequence). In DNA, the CDR3 is TGTGCCAGCAGCCGAGTTGACTCTGGAAACACCATATATTTT. Encoded protein: CASSRVDSGNTIYF.

This clone was seen only a few times. The chain links TRBV14 to TRBJ2-3, with D hard to call. The ends were cut back, 0 bases at V and 6 bases at J, with 10 bases in the middle. The CDR3 extends over 14 amino acids. Germline assignment: CDR1 SGHDN and CDR2 FVKESK. The CDR3 DNA follows: TGTGCCAGCAGCCAAGAATTAGGGCAGGATACGCAGTATTTT. Encoded protein: CASSQELGQDTQYF.

This clone has at least ten counts. The chain employs TRBV28 and TRBJ2-7, with D perhaps matching TRBD2 (6 bases). Germline V gene sequence: CDR1 MDHEN, CDR2 SYDVKM. Trimming pared 1 base from V and 6 bases from J, leaving 19 bases between. This CDR3 is 16 amino acids long. Here the CDR3 reads CASSLLEGQGGAEQYF. DNA for the CDR3: TGTGCCAGCAGTTTATTAGAGGGGCAGGGCGGGGCCGAGCAGTACTTC.

The sample holds many counts of this clone. The chain employs TRBV6-1 and TRBJ1-1; D is unresolved. Germline-derived CDR1 and CDR2 are MNHNS and SASEGT. V was pared by 8 bases and J by 0 bases, with 7 bases between. CDR3 length: 12 residues. The CDR3 reads CASSELNTEAFF. The CDR3 DNA is TGTGCCAGCTCTGAGCTGAACACTGAAGCTTTCTTT.

The CDR3 protein is CASSSTSSTDTQYF. The CDR3 DNA reads TGTGCCAGCAGTTCGACTAGCAGCACAGATACGCAGTATTTT. The gene calls are TRBV27 and TRBJ2-3; 7 bases map to TRBD2. In germline, CDR1 is MNHEY, CDR2 SMNVEV (reference sequence). The CDR3 length is 14 residues. V trimming: 4 bases; J trimming: 0 bases; junction bases outside the gene matches: 1.

The rearrangement joins TRBV4-3 to TRBJ1-4, with D hard to call. Germline-derived CDR1 and CDR2 are LGHNA and YSLEER. Trimming removed 1 base from V and 6 bases from J, with 12 bases in between. CDR3 size: 15 residues. DNA for the CDR3: TGCGCCAGCAGCCAAGGCGGTGGTTTGGATGAAAAACTGTTTTTT. It yields the protein CASSQGGGLDEKLFF.

This clone has only a few counts. The rearrangement links TRBV28 to TRBJ1-5, with 7 bases matching TRBD1. V was pared by 6 bases and J by 6 bases, with 11 bases of the junction left unmatched. Germline loops: CDR1 MDHEN, CDR2 SYDVKM. This CDR3 contains 15 residues. CDR3 region: CASSPVEGGVQPQHF. The CDR3 nucleotides read TGTGCCAGCAGCCCCGTGGAAGGGGGCGTTCAGCCCCAGCATTTT. Full variable domain (missing parts from reference TRBV28 and TRBJ1-5): DVKVTQSSRYLVKRTGEKVFLECVQDMDHENMFWYRQDPGLGLRLIYFSYDVKMKEKGDIPEGYSVSREKKERFSLILESASTNQTSMYLCASSPVEGGVQPQHFGDGTRLSIL.

The chain has TRBV28 and TRBJ1-1; no reliable D call. The CDR3 consists of 15 residues. V lost 2 bases, J lost 2 bases, and 12 bases lay in between. Germline values: CDR1 MDHEN, CDR2 SYDVKM. CDR3 sequence reads: CASSLLEQFNTEAFF. The DNA for the CDR3 is TGTGCCAGCAGTTTACTCGAACAGTTCAACACTGAAGCTTTCTTT.

This clone has ten or more counts. The same CDR3 also results from other DNA sequences found in this sample. The gene calls are TRBV9 and TRBJ2-3; 8 bases are shared with TRBD1. V was clipped by 2 bases and J by 4 bases; unmatched bases: 6. Per the germline V gene, CDR1 is SGDLS and CDR2 is YYNGEE. There are 15 residues in the CDR3. The CDR3, as DNA: TGTGCCAGCAGCGTTTCCGGACAGGGTCCAGATACGCAGTATTTT. Translation gives CASSVSGQGPDTQYF.

This clone has just a few counts. One end of the junction is discordant with germline, which a read error may explain. The chain couples TRBV10-3 to TRBJ2-6, with TRBD1 matching over 7 bases. Germline assignment: CDR1 ENHRY and CDR2 SYGVKD. The CDR3 covers 17 residues. Here the CDR3 DNA reads TGTGCCAGCAGTGGACAGGCTAGACTCTCTGGGGCCAACGTCCTGACTTTC. Translating it yields CASSGQARLSGANVLTF.

The chain has TRBV5-5 and TRBJ2-7; D not resolved. V gave up 2 bases and J gave up 6 bases, with 12 bases separating them. This CDR3 contains 13 residues. The germline CDR1 and CDR2 sequences are SGHKS and YYEKEE (reference sequence). The CDR3: CASSFPGPVEQYF. In nucleotides, the CDR3 is TGTGCCAGCAGCTTTCCAGGTCCAGTCGAGCAGTACTTC.

The sample holds many counts of this clone. The V call is TRBV2, the J call TRBJ2-3; no definite D call. The germline gives CDR1 SNHLY, CDR2 FYNNEI. This CDR3 contains 14 residues. The V gene lost 6 bases and the J gene lost 5 bases, with 15 bases spanning the gap. The CDR3 region is CASRDPSGRDTQYF. CDR3 DNA: TGTGCCAGCAGGGACCCGAGTGGTAGAGATACGCAGTATTTT.

This clone has more than one count but fewer than ten. V usage is TRBV5-1 and J usage is TRBJ1-4, with no clear D. Trimming left V 1 base short and J 3 bases short, with 7 bases between. Germline CDR1 SGHRS, CDR2 YFSETQ. The CDR3 loop spans 14 amino acids. The CDR3 DNA is TGCGCCAGCAGCTTGCAGACTTCTAATGAAAAACTGTTTTTT. Protein sequence: CASSLQTSNEKLFF.

This clone was seen many times. CDR3 in amino acids: CASSLRDTETQYF. CDR3 bases: TGCGCCAGCAGCTTGAGGGACACAGAGACCCAGTACTTC. The V and J genes are TRBV5-1 and TRBJ2-5, with a weak D call TRBD1 (6 bases). This CDR3 has 13 amino acids. Germline values: CDR1 SGHRS, CDR2 YFSETQ. V dropped 1 base and J dropped 4 bases, with 8 bases sitting between them.

J is TRBJ2-6 and V is TRBV5-1; no clear D. Per germline, CDR1 SGHRS and CDR2 YFSETQ. CDR3 length: 16 amino acids. The ends were cut back, 0 bases at V and 3 bases at J, with 10 bases in the middle. The CDR3 DNA reads as TGCGCCAGCAGCTTGGGACTTTTTGGTGGGGCCAACGTCCTGACTTTC. It yields the protein CASSLGLFGGANVLTF.

In its sample, this clone was seen a few times. The J gene is TRBJ2-2, the V gene TRBV27, with D perhaps being TRBD1 or TRBD2 (5 bases each). The CDR3 loop spans 16 amino acids. V lost 8 bases and J 2 bases, leaving 18 bases between the germline ends. The germline V gene has CDR1 MNHEY and CDR2 SMNVEV (reference sequence). The CDR3 is CASGVLSGLNTGELFF. CDR3 DNA sequence: TGTGCCAGCGGCGTTTTGTCGGGGCTAAACACCGGGGAGCTGTTTTTT.